A selection of T cell receptor beta chains follows, all from one sample in a study of T cells in Graves' hyperthyroidism and ophthalmopathy. TCRdb processed the multiplex PCR reads anew with MiXCR; each CDR3 protein has one entry. The sample consists of around 620,000 distinct CDR3 sequences, around 15% of them appearing once. The sequencing input was blood. The receptor set was obtained from a woman aged 30 to 39 with Graves' hyperthyroidism. Both conserved end residues are part of each CDR3. A D gene is named only where the DNA matches it firmly. Expanded clones are given a class, and other clones once, few, many or no size at all.

D | J | size | V | DNA | CDR3
- | TRBJ1-2 | many | TRBV11-2 | TGTGCCAACGGACCGGTTAGGAGTAACTATGGCTACACCTTC | CANGPVRSNYGYTF
- | TRBJ2-7 | many | TRBV7-2 | TGTGCCAGCAGCCACGACTCGCTCTACGAGCAGTACTTC | CASSHDSLYEQYF
- | TRBJ2-7 | few | TRBV28 | TGTGCCAGCAGAACATATACTGACTCCTACGAGCAGTACTTC | CASRTYTDSYEQYF
TRBD2 | TRBJ2-7 | many | TRBV20-1 | TGCAGTGCTAGCGGCGGGGGTTACTACGAGCAGTACTTC | CSASGGGYYEQYF
TRBD2 | TRBJ2-7 | few | TRBV5-4 | TGTGCCAGCAGCTCCTCGGGGACTAGCGGCATTAGCTCCTACGAGCAGTACTTC | CASSSSGTSGISSYEQYF
- | TRBJ1-1 | many | TRBV2 | TGTGCCAGCAGTGACGACACGGACCACATGAACACTGAAGCTTTCTTT | CASSDDTDHMNTEAFF
- | TRBJ1-5 | few | TRBV27 | TGTGCCAGCAGTTCCGGCCCCTATAGCAATCAGCCCCAGCATTTT | CASSSGPYSNQPQHF
TRBD1 | TRBJ2-5 | - | TRBV12-3/TRBV12-4 | TGTGCCAGCAGGAGGACAGGGGATCGGACCCAGTACTTC | CASRRTGDRTQYF
TRBD2 | TRBJ2-3 | many | TRBV2 | TGTGCCAGCAGTGGGATGGTAGCGGGAGCGGATACGCAGTATTTT | CASSGMVAGADTQYF
TRBD1 | TRBJ2-5 | - | TRBV5-4 | TGTGCCAGCAGCTTGGGGGACAGGGGGTGGCAGACCCAGTACTTC | CASSLGDRGWQTQYF
TRBD2 | TRBJ2-3 | many | TRBV24-1 | TGTGCCACCAGTGACCCCACAAGCGGGGCAAACACAGATACGCAGTATTTT | CATSDPTSGANTDTQYF
TRBD2 | TRBJ2-1 | - | TRBV6-2/TRBV6-3 | TGTGCCAGCAGTTACCGTCTTAGCGGGGGCCCCTACAATGAGCAGTTCTTC | CASSYRLSGGPYNEQFF
- | TRBJ2-2 | few | TRBV4-1 | TGCGCCAGCAGCTTGGATTTGGGGTTCACCGGGGAGCTGTTTTTT | CASSLDLGFTGELFF
TRBD1 | TRBJ2-7 | many | TRBV27 | TGTGCCAGCAGTTTTGGGACAGGGACGGGCGAGCAGTACTTC | CASSFGTGTGEQYF
- | TRBJ2-1 | few | TRBV6-1 | TGTGCCAGCAGTGAACTTGTCGGGGACAATTACAATGAGCAGTTCTTC | CASSELVGDNYNEQFF
TRBD1 | TRBJ2-7 | many | TRBV5-1 | TGCGCCAGCAGCTTGGAGACAGGGGAGGTCTACGAGCAGTACTTC | CASSLETGEVYEQYF
- | TRBJ1-2 | many | TRBV7-8 | TGTGCCAGCAGCATAGGGGAGAACTATGGCTACACCTTC | CASSIGENYGYTF
TRBD1 | TRBJ2-2 | few | TRBV29-1 | TGCAGCGTTGTCGAGGGGGCGCGAACCGGGGAGCTGTTTTTT | CSVVEGARTGELFF
- | TRBJ1-5 | few | TRBV20-1 | TGCAGTGCGCCCGTAAGCAATCAGCCCCAGCATTTT | CSAPVSNQPQHF
TRBD1 | TRBJ1-1 | few | TRBV19 | TGTGCCAGTAGTTCGGGACAGCTTGAAGCTTTCTTT | CASSSGQLEAFF
- | TRBJ2-1 | - | TRBV6-2/TRBV6-3 | TGTGCCAGCAGTTACGACCGGGGTCCACAAAATGAGCAGTTCTTC | CASSYDRGPQNEQFF
TRBD2 | TRBJ2-1 | many | TRBV7-3 | TGTGCCAGCAGCTTAACCTCCGGACTAGCGGGGGACAATGAGCAGTTCTTC | CASSLTSGLAGDNEQFF
TRBD2 | TRBJ2-5 | few | TRBV11-2 | TGCGCCAGCAGCCCGGGCCCGGGACTACGGGAGACCCAGTACTTC | CASSPGPGLRETQYF
- | TRBJ1-5 | - | TRBV5-5 | TGTGCCAGCAGCTTCTCTTACGAGCCCCAGCATTTT | CASSFSYEPQHF
- | TRBJ1-2 | many | TRBV3-1 | TGTGCCAGCAGCCACGGACCCGGGCAGACCTATGGCTACACCTTC | CASSHGPGQTYGYTF
TRBD2 | TRBJ2-4 | - | TRBV4-1 | TGCGCCAGCAGCCAAATAGCGGGAGGCTCTAAAAACATTCAGTACTTC | CASSQIAGGSKNIQYF
- | TRBJ2-3 | many | TRBV5-1 | TGCGCCAGCAGCCTACTCTTACTACTCCCGCGCGGAGATACGCAGTATTTT | CASSLLLLLPRGDTQYF
- | TRBJ2-4 | many | TRBV5-5 | TGTGCCAGCAGCAGAGCGCGGGACAGCGACATTCAGTACTTC | CASSRARDSDIQYF
- | TRBJ2-7 | many | TRBV20-1 | TGCAGTGCTAGAGTTCCCACAGCCGAGCAGTACTTC | CSARVPTAEQYF
TRBD2 | TRBJ2-7 | few | TRBV20-1 | TGCAGTGCTAGCCAACTAGCGGGAGTGTCGAACGAGCAGTACTTC | CSASQLAGVSNEQYF
- | TRBJ1-2 | - | TRBV20-1 | TGCGGTGCTCCCCCCCCCGACAGGATCGGGAACTATGGCTACACCTTC | CGAPPPDRIGNYGYTF
- | TRBJ1-2 | many | TRBV18 | TGTGCCAGCTCACCAACCAGGTGGTCAGAATATGGCTACACCTTC | CASSPTRWSEYGYTF
TRBD1 | TRBJ2-7 | - | TRBV28 | TGTGCCAGCAGTTTTGACAGGGGTGGTACAGAGTACTTC | CASSFDRGGTEYF
- | TRBJ2-7 | few | TRBV27 | TGTGCCAGCAGTTTATACGGGGCCTCCTACGAGCAGTACTTC | CASSLYGASYEQYF
- | TRBJ2-1 | - | TRBV20-1 | TGCAGTGCTATGGCGGTAGTGGGGAGCAATGAGCAGTTCTTC | CSAMAVVGSNEQFF
- | TRBJ2-7 | many | TRBV6-5 | TGTGCCAGCAGTTACTCACAGGTCCCTCTAATCGAGCAGTACTTC | CASSYSQVPLIEQYF
- | TRBJ2-3 | few | TRBV6-1 | TGTGCCAGCGCTGAGGCGGGACGGGGGCCAGATACGCAGTATTTT | CASAEAGRGPDTQYF
- | TRBJ2-7 | many | TRBV18 | TGTGCCAGCTCCAGCAGCGGCAACTCCTACGAGCAGTACTTC | CASSSSGNSYEQYF
- | TRBJ2-7 | few | TRBV6-6 | TGTGCCAGCAGTTACGCCTCCTCGGTTCTCTACGAGCAGTACTTC | CASSYASSVLYEQYF
TRBD1 | TRBJ1-3 | few | TRBV2 | TGTGCCAGCAGTTGGGACAGGTCTGGGGACACCATATATTTT | CASSWDRSGDTIYF
TRBD1 | TRBJ2-7 | few | TRBV3-1 | TGTGCCAGCAGCCTTAGACAGGGGACGTACTACGAGCAGTACTTC | CASSLRQGTYYEQYF
- | TRBJ2-7 | - | TRBV19 | TGTGCCAGTAGTATCGGACACCCGTTCGAGCAGTACTTC | CASSIGHPFEQYF
TRBD1 | TRBJ2-6 | - | TRBV20-1 | TGCAGTGCTAGACTTAATACAGGGGAGTTTGCTGGGGCCAACGTCCTGACTTTC | CSARLNTGEFAGANVLTF
- | TRBJ2-3 | many | TRBV13 | TGTGCCAGCAGCCCGAGGGACCTCACAGATACGCAGTATTTT | CASSPRDLTDTQYF
- | TRBJ2-3 | many | TRBV7-6 | TGTGCCAGCAGCTGGGGAAACACAGATACGCAGTATTTT | CASSWGNTDTQYF
TRBD1 | TRBJ2-7 | - | TRBV28 | TGTGCCAGCAGTTTCGATTACAGGGGGCGACCACCTTCCTACGAGCAGCACTTC | CASSFDYRGRPPSYEQHF
- | TRBJ1-1 | - | TRBV28 | TGTGCCAGCAGTTCAGGGTCCTTTGCGGGGGTATCGTACACTGAAGCTTTCTTT | CASSSGSFAGVSYTEAFF
- | TRBJ2-3 | - | TRBV5-6 | TGTGCCAGCAGCTTGAAGGTGGCGGATACGCAGTATTTT | CASSLKVADTQYF
- | TRBJ2-2 | few | TRBV18 | TGTGCCAGCTCACCAATGGCGGGTATTACCGGGGAGCTGTTTTTT | CASSPMAGITGELFF
- | TRBJ2-7 | - | TRBV5-6 | TGTGCCAGCAGCTTGAATCCGCACCACGAGCAGTACTTC | CASSLNPHHEQYF
TRBD1 | TRBJ1-3 | few | TRBV5-1 | TGCGCCAGCAGCCCACAGGGGGTTGAGACTGGAAACACCATATATTTT | CASSPQGVETGNTIYF
TRBD2 | TRBJ2-7 | many | TRBV20-1 | TGCAGTGCTAGCGAAGGCGGGAGGGCCTACGAGCAGTACTTC | CSASEGGRAYEQYF
- | TRBJ2-5 | many | TRBV2 | TGTGCCAGCAGTGCTCGTAGGGCTGGAGGGGAGACCCAGTACTTC | CASSARRAGGETQYF
TRBD2 | TRBJ2-1 | - | TRBV28 | TGTGCCAGCAGTTTAGACCAAAGCGGGAGGGCCTCAAATGAGCAGTTCTTC | CASSLDQSGRASNEQFF
- | TRBJ2-7 | many | TRBV20-1 | TGCAGTGCTACTCGACGGGAGTCCTACGAGCAGTACTTC | CSATRRESYEQYF